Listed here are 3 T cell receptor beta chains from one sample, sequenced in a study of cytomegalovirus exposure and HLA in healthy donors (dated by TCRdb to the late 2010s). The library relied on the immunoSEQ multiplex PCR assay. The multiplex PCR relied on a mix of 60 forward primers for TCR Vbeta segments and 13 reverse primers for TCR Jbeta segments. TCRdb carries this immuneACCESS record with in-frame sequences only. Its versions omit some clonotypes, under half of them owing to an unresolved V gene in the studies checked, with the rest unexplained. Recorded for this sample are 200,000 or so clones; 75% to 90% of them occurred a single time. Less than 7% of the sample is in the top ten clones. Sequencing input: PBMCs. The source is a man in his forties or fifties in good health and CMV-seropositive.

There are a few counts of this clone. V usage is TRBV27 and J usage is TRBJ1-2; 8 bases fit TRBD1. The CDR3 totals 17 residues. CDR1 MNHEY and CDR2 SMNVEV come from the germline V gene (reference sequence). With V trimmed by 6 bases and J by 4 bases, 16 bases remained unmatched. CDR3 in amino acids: CASRTGTRTGLGYGYTF. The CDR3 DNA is TGTGCCAGCAGAACAGGAACCCGGACAGGGTTGGGCTATGGCTACACCTTC.

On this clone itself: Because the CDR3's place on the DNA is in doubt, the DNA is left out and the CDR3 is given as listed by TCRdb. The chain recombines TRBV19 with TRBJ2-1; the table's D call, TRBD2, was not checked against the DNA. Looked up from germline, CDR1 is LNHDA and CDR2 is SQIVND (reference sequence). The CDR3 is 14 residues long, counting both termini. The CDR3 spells CASSILERENEQFF.

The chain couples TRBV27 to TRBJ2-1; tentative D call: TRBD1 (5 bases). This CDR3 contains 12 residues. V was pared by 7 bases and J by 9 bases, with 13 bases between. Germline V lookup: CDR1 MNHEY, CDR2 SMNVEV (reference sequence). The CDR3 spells CASTSPGFEQFF. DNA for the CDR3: TGTGCCAGCACTTCTCCAGGGTTTGAGCAGTTCTTC.